The entry that follows covers one TCR beta chain sequence. Its antigen is still unknown. This sample was taken from a study of long-term antiretroviral therapy in people with HIV. Overall study findings and caveats: ART adherence, viral resistance and therapy changes went undocumented.

A v3.0 immunoSEQ assay was performed at survey level. Measured with immunoSEQ multiplex PCR; TCRdb has only the in-frame clones, and not every one. Found here are about 30,000 clones, 93% of them singletons; the top ten hold about 6.4%. The receptor's source is a woman aged 40 to 50 with HIV. The starting material was unsorted PBMCs, obtained roughly 6.5 years after starting antiretroviral therapy.

CDR3 nucleotides: TGCGCCAGCAGCCTGGGACCGGGGCCCTACGAGCAGTACTTC. Its translation: CASSLGPGPYEQYF. This chain links TRBV4-3 with TRBJ2-7; D is possibly TRBD1 or TRBD2 (5 bases each). Trimming shortened V by 4 bases and J by 2 bases, and 12 bases separated the two germline ends. There are 14 residues in the CDR3. Germline-derived CDR1 and CDR2 are LGHNA and YSLEER.